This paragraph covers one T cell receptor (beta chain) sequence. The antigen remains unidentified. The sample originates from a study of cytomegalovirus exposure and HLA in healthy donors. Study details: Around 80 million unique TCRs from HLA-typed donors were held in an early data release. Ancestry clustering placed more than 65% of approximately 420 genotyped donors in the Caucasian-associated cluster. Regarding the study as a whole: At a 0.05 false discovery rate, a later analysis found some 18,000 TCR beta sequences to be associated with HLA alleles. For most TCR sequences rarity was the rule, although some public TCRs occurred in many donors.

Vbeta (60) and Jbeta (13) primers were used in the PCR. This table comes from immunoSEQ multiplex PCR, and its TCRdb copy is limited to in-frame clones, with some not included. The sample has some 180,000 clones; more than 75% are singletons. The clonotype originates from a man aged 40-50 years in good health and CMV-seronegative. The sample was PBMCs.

CDR3: CAWETFNNEKLFF. DNA of the CDR3: TGTGCCTGGGAGACTTTCAATAATGAAAAACTGTTTTTT. The chain recombines TRBV30 with TRBJ1-4, with D uncertain. Germline V gene data show CDR1 as GTSNPN and CDR2 as SVGIG (reference sequence). V lost 5 bases and J 4 bases, leaving 11 bases between the germline ends. The CDR3 sequence is 13 residues long. The full variable domain, in which reference TRBV30 and TRBJ1-4 provide the parts outside the CDR3, is SQTIHQWPATLVQPVGSPLSLECTVEGTSNPNLYWYRQAAGRGLQLLFYSVGIGQISSEVPQNLSASRPQDRQFILSSKKLLLSDSGFYLCAWETFNNEKLFFGSGTQLSVL.